This T cell receptor beta chain was recovered during a study of blood T cell repertoires in COVID-19. Study as a whole: Sites in the United States, Italy and Spain provided acute and convalescent COVID-19 samples. PBMCs, B-cell-depleted T cells, or T cells were the source of the cDNA or gDNA that made up the material.

Germline values: CDR1 LNHDA, CDR2 SQIVND (reference sequence). Losses at the gene ends were 6 bases for V and 8 bases for J; bases not matched to a gene: 15. The CDR3 loop spans 16 amino acids. This clone was picked up one time. In the original analysis: Scientists estimated how many nucleated cells there were by amplifying reference gene primers. TCRdb keeps only in-frame clones here, not all; method: immunoSEQ multiplex PCR. The V and J calls and clone size come from that table; D and trimming were worked out from the DNA. The sample has fewer than 150,000 clones, approximately 80% seen once. The chain is built from TRBV19 and TRBJ1-2, with 10 nucleotides matching TRBD1. Sequencing was done on a sample of peripheral blood. This TCR was recovered from a woman older than 75 in a cohort sampled during active or convalescent COVID-19. CDR3: CASRVPGQGIRKGYTF. CDR3 coding DNA: TGTGCCAGTAGAGTTCCGGGACAGGGGATTAGAAAGGGCTACACCTTC. The whole variable domain, remainder taken from reference TRBV19 and TRBJ1-2, is DGGITQSPKYLFRKEGQNVTLSCEQNLNHDAMYWYRQDPGQGLRLIYYSQIVNDFQKGDIAEGYSVSREKKESFPLTVTSAQKNPTAFYLCASRVPGQGIRKGYTFGSGTRLTVV.